This T cell receptor (beta chain) was recovered during a study of a mutant IDH1 vaccine in newly diagnosed glioma. Overall study: Earlier treatment was radiotherapy, temozolomide, or both, with most getting both. Visit V12 was scheduled at week 35 and visit V13 at week 47. Study outcomes and limitations: Pseudoprogression appeared independent of alterations in top peripheral clonotypes.

Turning to this clone: What it recognizes is unknown.

Here immunoSEQ multiplex PCR was the method, and the copy in TCRdb shows in-frame clones only, minus some. The data show around 41,000 clones, 80% to 90% seen once. The V end was cut by 10 bases, the J end by 10 bases, with 23 bases between. The CDR3 totals 15 residues. From germline, CDR1 is MNHNS and CDR2 SASEGT. Time point in this sample: week 35, safety follow-up. The investigators gave 300 ug of mutant IDH1 20-mer peptide in each vaccine dose, together with topical imiquimod. The receptor was isolated from a man aged 35-49 years with glioma. The starting material was PBMCs, obtained from a glioma patient whose treatment included an IDH1 peptide vaccine. The chain links TRBV6-1 to TRBJ1-6; no clear D. This chain's CDR3 is CAIPTLAVVNSPLHF. CDR3 nucleotide sequence: TGTGCCATCCCTACTTTGGCGGTTGTTAACTCACCCCTCCACTTT.